This T cell receptor beta chain was recovered during a study of OX40 agonist ivuxolimab in advanced cancers. Across the whole study: Patients with hepatocellular carcinoma, melanoma, renal cell or head and neck cancer made up the dose-escalation patients. General study findings and limits: Some patients without response likewise showed low normalized clonal expansion. Expanded clones belonging to CD8+ T cells outnumbered, on average, those of CD4+. No antigen was identified for the clonally expanded peripheral T cells.

With respect to this clone: What it binds is not known.

This table comes from immunoSEQ multiplex PCR, and its TCRdb copy is limited to in-frame clones, with some not included. Altogether over 25,000 clones are present, 74% being singletons, with the ten largest covering around 12%. The clonotype comes from an adult with an advanced solid tumor such as melanoma, head and neck, liver or kidney cancer. The sequences come from CD4+ or CD8+ T cells sorted from blood, collected in a trial of the OX40 agonist ivuxolimab.

CDR3: CASSLGTSGGAETQYF. The CDR3 nucleotides are TGTGCCAGCAGCTTAGGGACTAGCGGGGGGGCAGAGACCCAGTACTTC. This sequence joins TRBV9 and TRBJ2-5; 16 bases fit TRBD2. J lost 4 bases, V lost 4 bases, and 4 bases had no gene match. Germline V gene sequence: CDR1 SGDLS, CDR2 YYNGEE. This CDR3 is 16 amino acids long.